Given below is one T cell receptor (beta chain) in context. Sequenced by immunoSEQ multiplex PCR; TCRdb stores in-frame clones only, minus some. The sample includes more than 140,000 clones, around 88% seen only once; the top ten take approximately 2.1%. This entry comes from a study of T cell responses to AZD1222 COVID-19 vaccine. This CDR3 contains 15 residues. Trimming left V 1 base short and J 0 bases short, with 9 bases between. The germline gives CDR1 LNHDA, CDR2 SQIVND (reference sequence). The specimen comprised peripheral blood, sampled on day 0 of AZD1222 vaccination. The genes are TRBV19 and TRBJ1-1; D remains ambiguous. This TCR derives from an adult in good health. This chain's CDR3 is CASSIALVMNTEAFF. CDR3 DNA sequence: TGTGCCAGTAGTATAGCCCTTGTTATGAACACTGAAGCTTTCTTT.